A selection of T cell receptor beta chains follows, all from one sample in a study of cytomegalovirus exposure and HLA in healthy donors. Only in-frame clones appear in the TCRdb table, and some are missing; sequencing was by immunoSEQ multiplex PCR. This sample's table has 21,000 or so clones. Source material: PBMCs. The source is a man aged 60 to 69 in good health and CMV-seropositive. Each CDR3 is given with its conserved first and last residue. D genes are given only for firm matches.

cdr3_aa: CASSLTAASTDTQYF; cdr3_nt: TGTGCCAGTAGCTTGACAGCCGCCAGCACAGATACGCAGTATTTT; v_call: TRBV19; d_call: .; cdr3_length: 15; j_call: TRBJ2-3
cdr3_aa: CASSASPQGVTEAFF; cdr3_nt: TGCGCCAGCAGTGCGAGCCCACAGGGGGTGACTGAAGCTTTCTTT; v_call: TRBV10-1; d_call: TRBD1; cdr3_length: 15; j_call: TRBJ1-1
cdr3_aa: CASSVAGDRVVNEQFF; cdr3_nt: TGTGCCAGCAGCGTAGCTGGGGACAGGGTAGTGAATGAGCAGTTCTTC; v_call: TRBV9; d_call: TRBD1; cdr3_length: 16; j_call: TRBJ2-1
cdr3_aa: CASSLRPVATNEKLFF; cdr3_nt: TGCGCCAGCAGCCTGCGGCCAGTTGCAACTAATGAAAAACTGTTTTTT; v_call: TRBV5-1; d_call: .; cdr3_length: 16; j_call: TRBJ1-4
cdr3_aa: CAWWGGSSYNEQFF; cdr3_nt: TGTGCCTGGTGGGGCGGGAGCTCCTACAATGAGCAGTTCTTC; v_call: TRBV30; d_call: TRBD2; cdr3_length: 14; j_call: TRBJ2-1
cdr3_aa: CASSYRGIEQFF; cdr3_nt: TGTGCCAGCAGTTATCGGGGGATTGAGCAGTTCTTC; v_call: TRBV6-5; d_call: .; cdr3_length: 12; j_call: TRBJ2-1
cdr3_aa: CSVVWGKDYGYTF; cdr3_nt: TGCAGCGTTGTCTGGGGCAAGGACTATGGCTACACCTTC; v_call: TRBV29-1; d_call: .; cdr3_length: 13; j_call: TRBJ1-2
cdr3_aa: CASSDRQRGEKLFF; cdr3_nt: TGTGCCAGCAGTGATCGGCAAAGAGGCGAAAAACTGTTTTTT; v_call: TRBV6-1; d_call: .; cdr3_length: 14; j_call: TRBJ1-4
cdr3_aa: CASSLVPRSGSAYEQYF; cdr3_nt: TGCGCCAGCAGCTTGGTGCCGCGGAGCGGTAGCGCCTACGAGCAGTACTTC; v_call: TRBV5-1; d_call: .; cdr3_length: 17; j_call: TRBJ2-7
cdr3_aa: CASSENQATEAFF; cdr3_nt: TGTGCCAGCAGTGAAAACCAGGCCACTGAAGCTTTCTTT; v_call: TRBV6-1; d_call: .; cdr3_length: 13; j_call: TRBJ1-1
cdr3_aa: CASSRTRSRAETQYF; cdr3_nt: TGCGCCAGCAGCCGGACTAGGAGTAGGGCAGAGACCCAGTACTTC; v_call: TRBV4-1; d_call: TRBD2; cdr3_length: 15; j_call: TRBJ2-5
cdr3_aa: CASSAGIQETQYF; cdr3_nt: TGTGCCAGCTCAGCGGGAATCCAAGAGACCCAGTACTTC; v_call: TRBV18; d_call: .; cdr3_length: 13; j_call: TRBJ2-5
cdr3_aa: CASSLGGGAGEQYF; cdr3_nt: TGTGCCAGCAGCTTAGGAGGGGGGGCTGGGGAGCAGTACTTC; v_call: TRBV7-9; d_call: .; cdr3_length: 14; j_call: TRBJ2-7
cdr3_aa: CSVGDRGGYTF; cdr3_nt: TGCAGCGTTGGGGACAGGGGTGGCTACACCTTC; v_call: TRBV29-1; d_call: TRBD1; cdr3_length: 11; j_call: TRBJ1-2
cdr3_aa: CGGGRGGETQYF; cdr3_nt: TGTGGTGGGGGCAGGGGTGGGGAGACCCAGTACTTC; v_call: TRBV30; d_call: .; cdr3_length: 12; j_call: TRBJ2-5
cdr3_aa: CSLLGPGTDTQYF; cdr3_nt: TGCAGCCTCCTTGGGCCGGGGACAGATACGCAGTATTTT; v_call: TRBV29-1; d_call: .; cdr3_length: 13; j_call: TRBJ2-3
cdr3_aa: CASSPGTTLSHKAGELFF; cdr3_nt: TGTGCCAGCTCACCGGGGACAACCCTTAGCCATAAGGCCGGGGAGCTGTTTTTT; v_call: TRBV18; d_call: .; cdr3_length: 18; j_call: TRBJ2-2
cdr3_aa: CASSIPGKNTEAFF; cdr3_nt: TGTGCCAGCAGCATTCCCGGGAAGAACACTGAAGCTTTCTTT; v_call: TRBV5-4; d_call: .; cdr3_length: 14; j_call: TRBJ1-1
cdr3_aa: CASSTTGGMAGNTIYF; cdr3_nt: TGCGCCAGCAGCACAACAGGGGGGATGGCTGGAAACACCATATATTTT; v_call: TRBV5-1; d_call: TRBD1; cdr3_length: 16; j_call: TRBJ1-3
cdr3_aa: CASSLYRTGGYEQYF; cdr3_nt: TGTGCCAGCAGCTTGTACCGGACAGGTGGCTACGAGCAGTACTTC; v_call: TRBV5-6; d_call: TRBD1; cdr3_length: 15; j_call: TRBJ2-7
cdr3_aa: CASSLDGREAFF; cdr3_nt: TGCGCCAGCAGCTTGGATGGTAGAGAAGCTTTCTTT; v_call: TRBV5-1; d_call: .; cdr3_length: 12; j_call: TRBJ1-1
cdr3_aa: CASSLNGQGDEKLFF; cdr3_nt: TGCGCCAGCAGCTTGAACGGACAGGGGGACGAAAAACTGTTTTTT; v_call: TRBV5-1; d_call: TRBD1; cdr3_length: 15; j_call: TRBJ1-4
cdr3_aa: CASSSVGRGRDTEAFF; cdr3_nt: TGTGCCAGCAGCTCTGTGGGCAGGGGGAGAGACACTGAAGCTTTCTTT; v_call: TRBV7-9; d_call: TRBD1; cdr3_length: 16; j_call: TRBJ1-1
cdr3_aa: CASSFLPGNTIYF; cdr3_nt: TGTGCCAGCAGCTTCCTCCCTGGAAACACCATATATTTT; v_call: TRBV5-4; d_call: .; cdr3_length: 13; j_call: TRBJ1-3
cdr3_aa: CASSLRLAGVSSGANVLTF; cdr3_nt: TGCGCCAGCAGCTTAAGACTAGCGGGTGTTAGCTCTGGGGCCAACGTCCTGACTTTC; v_call: TRBV5-1; d_call: TRBD2; cdr3_length: 19; j_call: TRBJ2-6
cdr3_aa: CASSETKGAEAFF; cdr3_nt: TGTGCCAGCTCCGAAACAAAGGGGGCTGAAGCTTTCTTT; v_call: TRBV18; d_call: .; cdr3_length: 13; j_call: TRBJ1-1
cdr3_aa: CASSQGLQGADSEQYF; cdr3_nt: TGTGCCAGCAGCCAGGGTCTACAGGGGGCGGATTCCGAGCAGTACTTC; v_call: TRBV14; d_call: TRBD1; cdr3_length: 16; j_call: TRBJ2-7